The source of this T cell receptor beta chain is a study of regulatory T cells in long-lasting Graves disease. This clonotype was picked up many times. According to the study, TCR beta libraries were built with iRepertoire HTBI primers and CDR3-region Arm-PCR. TCRdb fed the multiplex PCR reads into MiXCR, producing one record per CDR3 protein. This table holds 600,000 to 800,000 distinct CDR3 sequences, approximately 31% found once. The CDR3 spans 14 residues. The germline V gene has CDR1 MNHNS and CDR2 SASEGT. Trimming stripped 6 bases from V and 6 bases from J, with 17 bases between. Time point: persistent/refractory GD, antithyroid drugs over 5 years with positive TRAb. PBMCs provided the RNA from which the TCR library was made.

This rearrangement joins TRBV6-1 to TRBJ1-1, with unresolved D. Sequenced here: peripheral blood mononuclear cells (PBMCs), sampled when the disease was refractory, from a patient treated with antithyroid drugs. This clonotype was sampled from a female donor with Graves disease. The CDR3 loop is CASRVLTWTSEAFF. In nucleotides, the CDR3 is TGTGCCAGCAGAGTGCTCACATGGACCTCTGAAGCTTTCTTT.